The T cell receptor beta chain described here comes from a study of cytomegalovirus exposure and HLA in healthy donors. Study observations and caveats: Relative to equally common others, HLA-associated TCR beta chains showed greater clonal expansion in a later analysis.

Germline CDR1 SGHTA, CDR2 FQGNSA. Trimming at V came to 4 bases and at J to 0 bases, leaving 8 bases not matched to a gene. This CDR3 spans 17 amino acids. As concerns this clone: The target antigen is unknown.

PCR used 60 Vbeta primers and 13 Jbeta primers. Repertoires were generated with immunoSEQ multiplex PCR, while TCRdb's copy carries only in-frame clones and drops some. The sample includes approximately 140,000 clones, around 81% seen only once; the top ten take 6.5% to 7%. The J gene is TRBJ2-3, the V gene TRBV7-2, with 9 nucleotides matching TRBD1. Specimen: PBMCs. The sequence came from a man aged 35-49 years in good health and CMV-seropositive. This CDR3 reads CASSWLWTGASTDTQYF. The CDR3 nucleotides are TGTGCCAGCAGCTGGCTCTGGACAGGGGCTAGCACAGATACGCAGTATTTT.